This record covers a single T cell receptor beta chain. V was pared by 4 bases and J by 0 bases, with 7 bases between. Germline-derived CDR1 and CDR2 are LNHDA and SQIVND (reference sequence). There are 14 residues in the CDR3. This sample was taken from a study of cytomegalovirus exposure and HLA in healthy donors. This table comes from immunoSEQ multiplex PCR, and its TCRdb copy is limited to in-frame clones, with some not included. The table includes 250,000 or so clones, 85% to 90% detected once. Input material: PBMCs. The sequence derives from a woman younger than 30 in good health and CMV-seronegative. The rearrangement uses TRBV19 and TRBJ2-1; D uncertain. DNA of the CDR3: TGTGCCAGTAGTACGGAGTACTCCTACAATGAGCAGTTCTTC. Protein product: CASSTEYSYNEQFF.